This T cell receptor (beta chain) was retrieved from a study of beta chain features in type 1 diabetes. Study-wide context: Comparable age, gender and cell yields were observed in patients relative to healthy donors.

CD4+ naive, central memory, regulatory and stem cell-like memory subsets were isolated by sorting on CD45RO/CCR7/CD25/CD127/CD95/CD27. This clone was picked up a small number of times. No antigen is known for it. Regarding the study as a whole: The study found moderately but significantly shorter TCRB CDR3s in all four CD4+ subsets of Type 1 diabetes patients.

Expressed TCRB transcripts got sequenced, as all isolated RNA was reverse transcribed. TCRdb keeps only in-frame clones here, not all; method: immunoSEQ multiplex PCR. The sample lists about 340,000 clones; approximately 8.2% were seen once. Per the germline V gene, CDR1 is SEHNR and CDR2 is FQNEAQ (reference sequence). V gave up 5 bases and J gave up 0 bases; unmatched junction bases: 5. The CDR3 spans 16 residues. Sequenced sample: central memory CD4+ T cells from blood. The sequence derives from a woman aged 18 to 35 in good health. The V gene is TRBV7-9, the J gene TRBJ2-2; 8 positions match TRBD1. CDR3 nucleotides: TGTGCCAGCAGCCCCCGACAGGGGCCGAACACCGGGGAGCTGTTTTTT. The encoded protein is CASSPRQGPNTGELFF.